This T cell receptor (beta chain) was captured by sequencing in a study of T cell responses to AZD1222 COVID-19 vaccine. Looking at the study overall: Some second doses came at about 4 weeks and others at about 12 weeks; these were pooled. Study-wide results and caveats: Baseline seropositivity occurred in only six AZD1222 recipients. After two AZD1222 doses, spike-specific TCR breadth and depth rose versus day 0. The donors showed a predominance of white British ancestry and of females, with possible underestimation of clonal diversity.

For this clone: The antigen is not known.

With 4 bases removed from V and 8 bases from J, the gap between germline ends came to 23 bases. The CDR3 extends over 16 amino acids. In germline, CDR1 is SGHDN, CDR2 FVKESK. TCRdb keeps only in-frame clones here, not all; method: immunoSEQ multiplex PCR. The table lists about 180,000 clones, 70% to 90% of them singletons. The material sequenced was peripheral blood, taken on day 0 of AZD1222 vaccination. The receptor was derived from an adult in good health. The chain uses TRBV14 and TRBJ1-2; maybe TRBD1 (5 bases). In nucleotides, the CDR3 is TGTGCCAGCAGCCCGGATCTTTTGGGGGGAGCGTTCGGCTACACCTTC. The encoded protein is CASSPDLLGGAFGYTF.